The rows below give T cell receptor beta chains drawn from one sample of a study of vaccination and CD4 T cells after COVID-19. These receptors have no known antigen. MiXCR was run by TCRdb on the PCR reads, yielding one entry per CDR3 protein. The data show roughly 20,000 distinct CDR3 sequences, around 50% seen once. The sequencing input was CD4+ T cells from blood, cultured in vitro. The receptors stem from a human donor who had recovered from COVID-19. Both conserved end residues are part of each CDR3. The D gene is left open where the match is weak. Some rows have no size entry. The others give once, few or many, or a class for an expanded clone.

j_call: TRBJ2-1
d_call: -
v_call: TRBV7-2
clone_size: -
cdr3_aa: CASSFIRREYNEQFF
cdr3_nt: TGTGCCAGCAGCTTTATCAGACGGGAGTACAATGAGCAGTTCTTC

j_call: TRBJ2-3
d_call: TRBD2
v_call: TRBV4-2
clone_size: once
cdr3_aa: CASSRTSGSADTQYF
cdr3_nt: TGTGCCAGCAGCCGGACTAGCGGGAGCGCAGATACGCAGTATTTT

j_call: TRBJ2-1
d_call: TRBD2
v_call: TRBV20-1
clone_size: -
cdr3_aa: CSARDPGLAGASEQFF
cdr3_nt: TGCAGTGCTAGAGATCCCGGACTAGCGGGAGCAAGTGAGCAGTTCTTC

j_call: TRBJ2-7
d_call: TRBD2
v_call: TRBV6-1
clone_size: few
cdr3_aa: CASSDSGRVVEQYF
cdr3_nt: TGTGCCAGCAGTGACAGCGGGAGAGTAGTCGAGCAGTACTTC

j_call: TRBJ2-2
d_call: -
v_call: TRBV12-3/TRBV12-4
clone_size: -
cdr3_aa: CAQGQDTTGELFF
cdr3_nt: TGTGCGCAGGGGCAGGATACCACCGGGGAGCTGTTTTTT

j_call: TRBJ2-3
d_call: -
v_call: TRBV5-4
clone_size: -
cdr3_aa: CASSPGQRGEVTQYF
cdr3_nt: TGTGCCAGCAGCCCTGGACAGCGGGGTGAGGTTACGCAGTATTTT

j_call: TRBJ2-5
d_call: TRBD1
v_call: TRBV12-3/TRBV12-4
clone_size: few
cdr3_aa: CAITAPDRVAARKETQYF
cdr3_nt: TGTGCCATCACCGCCCCCGACAGGGTTGCGGCTCGTAAAGAGACCCAGTACTTC

j_call: TRBJ2-7
d_call: TRBD1
v_call: TRBV7-9
clone_size: -
cdr3_aa: CASSSPQGNEQYF
cdr3_nt: TGTGCCAGCAGCTCTCCACAGGGGAACGAGCAGTACTTC

j_call: TRBJ1-1
d_call: -
v_call: TRBV6-1
clone_size: few
cdr3_aa: CASSVAGNTEAFF
cdr3_nt: TGTGCCAGCAGTGTGGCCGGGAACACTGAAGCTTTCTTT

j_call: TRBJ1-5
d_call: TRBD1
v_call: TRBV11-1
clone_size: large
cdr3_aa: CASSLRLLTGPGQGNQPQHF
cdr3_nt: TGTGCCAGCAGCCTACGCCTATTGACCGGACCGGGACAGGGCAATCAGCCCCAGCATTTT

j_call: TRBJ2-1
d_call: -
v_call: TRBV5-4
clone_size: -
cdr3_aa: CASSLGGSSYNEQFF
cdr3_nt: TGTGCCAGCAGCTTGGGAGGGAGCTCCTACAATGAGCAGTTCTTC

j_call: TRBJ1-1
d_call: -
v_call: TRBV7-9
clone_size: -
cdr3_aa: CASSQGSNTEAFF
cdr3_nt: TGTGCCAGCAGCCAGGGGTCGAACACTGAAGCTTTCTTT